This T cell receptor beta chain was found in a study of regulatory T cells in long-lasting Graves disease. General study findings and limits: Thyroid tissue went unstudied; only peripheral blood was examined.

The CDR3 consists of 18 residues. V shed 2 bases and J 0 bases; nucleotides not matched to a gene: 4. CDR1 and CDR2 from the germline V gene are MDHEN and SYDVKM. Assembly of TCR beta libraries relied on iRepertoire HTBI primers together with Arm-PCR of CDR3 regions. One entry per CDR3 protein results from TCRdb running MiXCR on the multiplex PCR reads. This table holds more than 300,000 distinct CDR3 sequences, about 10% found once. As to time point: newly diagnosed GD, antithyroid drugs for less than 3 months. PBMC RNA served as the TCR library source. This clonotype has a handful of counts. What it binds is not known. These data were likewise used in another study, on T cells in Graves' hyperthyroidism and ophthalmopathy. This second study notes: Hyperthyroidism was newly diagnosed in patients aged 18 to 65 (duration under 2 months).

This sequence joins TRBV28 and TRBJ2-4; TRBD2 matches 13 bases. The receptor was isolated from a woman between 18 and 30 years old with Graves disease. The input for sequencing was peripheral blood mononuclear cells (PBMCs), taken at new diagnosis, from a patient treated with antithyroid drugs. The CDR3 reads CASSLGGLAGLAKNIQYF. CDR3 DNA sequence: TGTGCCAGCAGTTTAGGGGGACTAGCGGGACTAGCCAAAAACATTCAGTACTTC.